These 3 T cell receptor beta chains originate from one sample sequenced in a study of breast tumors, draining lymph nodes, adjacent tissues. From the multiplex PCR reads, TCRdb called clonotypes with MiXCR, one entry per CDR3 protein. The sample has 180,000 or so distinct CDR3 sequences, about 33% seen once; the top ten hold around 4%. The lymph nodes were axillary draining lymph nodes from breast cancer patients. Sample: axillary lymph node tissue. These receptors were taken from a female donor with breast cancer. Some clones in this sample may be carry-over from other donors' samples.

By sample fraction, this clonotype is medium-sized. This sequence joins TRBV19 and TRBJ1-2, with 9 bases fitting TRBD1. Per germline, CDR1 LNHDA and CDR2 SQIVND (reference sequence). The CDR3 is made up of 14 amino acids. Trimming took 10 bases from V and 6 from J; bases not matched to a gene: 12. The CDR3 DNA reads TGTGCCACCCGAACAACAGGGGGCGGTCATGGCTACACCTTC. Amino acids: CATRTTGGGHGYTF.

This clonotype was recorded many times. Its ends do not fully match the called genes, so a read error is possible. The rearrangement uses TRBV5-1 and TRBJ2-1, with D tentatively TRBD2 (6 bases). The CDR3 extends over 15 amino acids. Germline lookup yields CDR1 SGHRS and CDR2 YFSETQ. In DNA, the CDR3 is TGCGCCAGCAGCTCCATCTTAACTAGCTCAAATGAGCAGCTCTTC. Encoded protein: CASSSILTSSNEQLF. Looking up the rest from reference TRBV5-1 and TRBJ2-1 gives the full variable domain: KAGVTQTPRYLIKTRGQQVTLSCSPISGHRSVSWYQQTPGQGLQFLFEYFSETQRNKGNFPGRFSGRQFSNSRSEMNVSTLELGDSALYLCASSSILTSSNEQLFGPGTRLTVL.

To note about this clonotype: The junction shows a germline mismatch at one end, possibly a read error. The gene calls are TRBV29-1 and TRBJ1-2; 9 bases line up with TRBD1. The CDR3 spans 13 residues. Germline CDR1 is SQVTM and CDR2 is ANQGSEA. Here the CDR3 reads CGVITDRGGGYTF. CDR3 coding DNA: TGCGGCGTAATTACGGACAGGGGTGGCGGCTACACCTTC.